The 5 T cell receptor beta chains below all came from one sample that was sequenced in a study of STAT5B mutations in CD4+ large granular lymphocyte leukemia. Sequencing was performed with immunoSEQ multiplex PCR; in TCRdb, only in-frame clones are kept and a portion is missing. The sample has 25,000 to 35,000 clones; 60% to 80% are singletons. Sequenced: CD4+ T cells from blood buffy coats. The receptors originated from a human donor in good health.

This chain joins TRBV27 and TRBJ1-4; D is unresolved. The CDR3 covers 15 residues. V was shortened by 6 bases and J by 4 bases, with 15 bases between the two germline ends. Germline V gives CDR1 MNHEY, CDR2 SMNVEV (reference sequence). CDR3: CASSPAVNNNEKLFF. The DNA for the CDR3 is TGTGCCAGCAGCCCAGCCGTTAATAATAATGAAAAACTGTTTTTT.

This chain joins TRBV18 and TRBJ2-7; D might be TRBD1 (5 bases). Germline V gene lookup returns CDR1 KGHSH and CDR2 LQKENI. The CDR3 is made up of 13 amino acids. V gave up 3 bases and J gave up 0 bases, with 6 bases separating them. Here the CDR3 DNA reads TGTGCCAGCTCACCTGACAGCTCCTACGAGCAGTACTTC. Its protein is CASSPDSSYEQYF.

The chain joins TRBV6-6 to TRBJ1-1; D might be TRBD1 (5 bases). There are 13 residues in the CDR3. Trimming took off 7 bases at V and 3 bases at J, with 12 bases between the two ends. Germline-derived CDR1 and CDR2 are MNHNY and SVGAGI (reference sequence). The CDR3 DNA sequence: TGTGCCAGCAAGTGGGGCGAGGACACTGAAGCTTTCTTT. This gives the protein CASKWGEDTEAFF.

This CDR3 reads CASLTNRQMGNTEAFF. The DNA of the CDR3 is TGTGCCAGCCTTACCAACCGGCAGATGGGGAACACTGAAGCTTTCTTT. The V gene is TRBV13, the J gene TRBJ1-1; D is ambiguous. Germline V lookup: CDR1 PRHDT, CDR2 FYEKMQ (reference sequence). Trimming stripped 8 bases from V and 1 base from J, with 20 bases between. This CDR3 has 16 amino acids.

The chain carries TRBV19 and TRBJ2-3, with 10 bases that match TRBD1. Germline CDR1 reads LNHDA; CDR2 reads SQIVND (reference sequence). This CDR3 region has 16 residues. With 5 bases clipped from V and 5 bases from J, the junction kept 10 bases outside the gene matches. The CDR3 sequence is CASSLTRQGAKDTQYF. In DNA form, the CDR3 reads TGTGCCAGTAGTCTCACAAGACAGGGGGCTAAAGATACGCAGTATTTT.